This entry lists 19 T cell receptor beta chains sequenced from one sample in a study of early T cells in non-severe SARS-CoV-2 infection. A single record per CDR3 protein comes from TCRdb applying MiXCR to the 5' RACE reads. The sample includes fewer than 35,000 distinct CDR3 sequences, over 8.5% of them seen just once. Sequencing input: whole blood. The receptors shown here come from an adult who was a healthcare worker with PCR-confirmed SARS-CoV-2 infection or an uninfected control (not recorded which).

The chain is built from TRBV7-2 and TRBJ1-1, with TRBD1 identical over 9 bases. The CDR3 is 16 amino acids. The V and J ends lost 5 bases and 4 bases, in that order; junction bases with no gene match: 11. Germline V CDR1 and CDR2: SGHTA, FQGNSA. The CDR3 spells CASSLQAGQGSTEAFF. The CDR3 DNA reads as TGTGCCAGCAGCCTACAAGCGGGACAGGGATCCACTGAAGCTTTCTTT. Full variable domain (remainder filled in from reference TRBV7-2 and TRBJ1-1): GAGVSQSPSNKVTEKGKDVELRCDPISGHTALYWYRQSLGQGLEFLIYFQGNSAPDKSGLPSDRFSAERTGGSVSTLTIQRTQQEDSAVYLCASSLQAGQGSTEAFFGQGTRLTVV.

The chain joins TRBV20-1 to TRBJ2-3, with TRBD2 as a possible D gene (5 bases). The germline V gene encodes CDR1 DFQATT and CDR2 SNEGSKA (reference sequence). CDR3 length: 15 amino acids. The V end was cut by 1 base, the J end by 5 bases, with 16 bases between. CDR3 bases: TGCAGTGCTAGAGGGGCGGGTAGGGCACGAGATACGCAGTATTTT. It yields the protein CSARGAGRARDTQYF.

This clonotype was picked up many times. The chain links TRBV4-2 to TRBJ2-7; 7 bases fit TRBD2. The J segment lost 5 bases and the V segment lost 0 bases, leaving 7 bases of the junction unmatched. The germline V gene encodes CDR1 LGHNA and CDR2 YNFKEQ. The CDR3 runs to 15 residues. CDR3 DNA sequence: TGTGCCAGCAGCCAAGAGAGGGGAGGGGCTGACGAGCAGTACTTC. Encoded protein: CASSQERGGADEQYF.

Many counts were recorded for this clonotype. The chain links TRBV5-4 to TRBJ2-7; either TRBD1 or TRBD2 may fit D (5 bases each). The CDR3 length is 15 residues. Trimming left V 3 bases short and J 3 bases short, with 16 bases between. Germline V lookup: CDR1 SGHNT, CDR2 YYREEE (reference sequence). The CDR3 spells CASSSRRDADYEQYF. Here the CDR3 DNA reads TGTGCCAGCAGCTCTCGCCGGGACGCCGACTACGAGCAGTACTTC. Complete variable domain (other parts from reference TRBV5-4 and TRBJ2-7): ETGVTQSPTHLIKTRGQQVTLRCSSQSGHNTVSWYQQALGQGPQFIFQYYREEENGRGNFPPRFSGLQFPNYSSELNVNALELDDSALYLCASSSRRDADYEQYFGPGTRLTVT.

This clonotype has at least ten counts. The chain joins TRBV12-3 or TRBV12-4 to TRBJ2-7; D gene unclear. This CDR3 spans 13 amino acids. V shed 3 bases and J shed 2 bases, with 8 bases lying between them. The CDR3 region has the DNA TGTGCCAGCAGTTTTGGGTATACCTACGAGCAGTACTTC. Amino acid sequence: CASSFGYTYEQYF.

Ten or more counts support this clonotype. The chain combines TRBV6-5 with TRBJ2-3; no clear D gene. The CDR3 covers 17 residues. Germline V lookup: CDR1 MNHEY, CDR2 SVGAGI. Between the trimmed V and J ends, which lost 0 bases and 2 bases, there was a span of 15 bases. The CDR3 sequence is CASSYSHTRGLTDTQYF. Written as DNA, the CDR3 is TGTGCCAGCAGTTACTCTCACACCAGAGGTCTCACAGATACGCAGTATTTT.

This clonotype was found many times. CDR3 nucleotide sequence: TGTGCCAGCAGCCCAAGCAAATTACAGGGCCGTATCTCACCCCTCCACTTT. This sequence encodes CASSPSKLQGRISPLHF. This chain links TRBV5-8 with TRBJ1-6, with a weak D call TRBD1 (6 bases). V shed 4 bases and J shed 10 bases, with 24 bases lying between them. Germline V gene lookup returns CDR1 SGHTS and CDR2 YDEGEE. This CDR3 comprises 17 residues.

This clonotype was seen ten or more times. The chain combines TRBV3-1 with TRBJ2-5; D is uncertain. CDR3 length: 13 amino acids. V dropped 1 base and J dropped 11 bases, with 14 bases sitting between them. CDR1 and CDR2 (germline): LGHDT, YNNKEL (reference sequence). The CDR3 nucleotides are TGTGCCAGCAGCCAAGTTTCGTTCGAATCTCAGTACTTC. Amino acid sequence: CASSQVSFESQYF.

This clonotype was found many times. This chain links TRBV27 with TRBJ2-5; 9 bases line up with TRBD1. This CDR3 contains 13 residues. V lost 5 bases and J lost 3; bases outside the gene matches: 1. Germline lookup yields CDR1 MNHEY and CDR2 SMNVEV (reference sequence). CDR3 amino acids: CASSRDREETQYF. In DNA, the CDR3 is TGTGCCAGCAGTCGGGACAGGGAAGAGACCCAGTACTTC.

Ten or more counts support this clonotype. The chain carries TRBV29-1 and TRBJ1-1; no definite D call. Germline V CDR1 and CDR2: SQVTM, ANQGSEA. The ends were cut back, 3 bases at V and 1 base at J, with 9 bases in the middle. This CDR3 has 13 residues. CDR3 region: CSVEVTPNTEAFF. DNA of the CDR3: TGCAGCGTTGAGGTTACGCCGAACACTGAAGCTTTCTTT.

This clonotype has a count of ten or more. This chain joins TRBV7-2 and TRBJ1-5; TRBD1 is a possible D gene (5 bases). V was clipped by 5 bases and J by 6 bases, with 14 bases between them. The CDR3 is 14 amino acids. The V gene's germline CDR1 is SGHTA and CDR2 FQGNSA. The chain's CDR3 is CASSPGTRGQPQHF. CDR3 nucleotides: TGTGCCAGCAGCCCGGGGACCCGGGGTCAGCCCCAGCATTTT.

This clonotype showed up many times. The gene calls are TRBV27 and TRBJ1-5, with a weak D call TRBD1 (6 bases). The germline V and J ends were trimmed by 3 bases and 4 bases, with 7 bases remaining between them. This CDR3 region has 13 residues. Germline V gene sequence: CDR1 MNHEY, CDR2 SMNVEV (reference sequence). The CDR3 loop is CASSFQGNQPQHF. In DNA, the CDR3 is TGTGCCAGCAGTTTCCAGGGGAATCAGCCCCAGCATTTT.

The CDR3 here is CASSFGGAESGYTF. CDR3 in DNA: TGCGCCAGCAGCTTCGGGGGCGCAGAAAGTGGCTACACCTTC. The J gene is TRBJ1-2, the V gene TRBV5-1; D is perhaps TRBD1 (6 bases). Germline CDR1 and CDR2: SGHRS and YFSETQ. The germline V and J ends were trimmed by 2 bases and 7 bases, with 15 bases remaining between them. The CDR3 contains 14 residues.

The rearrangement uses TRBV4-1 and TRBJ1-2; TRBD1 agrees at 9 bases. V dropped 1 base and J dropped 4; count of bases not matched to a gene: 7. The CDR3 loop spans 16 amino acids. Germline V CDR1 and CDR2: MGHRA, YSYEKL. CDR3 sequence reads: CASSQVTGGSAYGYTF. The DNA of the CDR3 is TGCGCCAGCAGCCAAGTAACAGGGGGCTCTGCCTATGGCTACACCTTC.

The gene calls are TRBV12-3 or TRBV12-4 and TRBJ1-2, with 10 bases fitting TRBD1. V lost 5 bases to trimming and J lost 8 bases; unmatched junction nucleotides: 14. The CDR3 runs 16 residues. CDR3 coding DNA: TGTGCCAGCAGTCCCGTTGACCGGGACAGGGGATCCGGCTACACCTTC. Translating gives CASSPVDRDRGSGYTF.

This clonotype was seen once. V gene TRBV20-1 combines with J gene TRBJ2-3; TRBD2 matches at 13 bases. The CDR3 loop spans 15 amino acids. Germline-derived CDR1 and CDR2 are DFQATT and SNEGSKA (reference sequence). V dropped 2 bases and J dropped 8; count of bases not matched to a gene: 7. CDR3 protein: CSARSLTSGGTTQYF. CDR3 DNA sequence: TGCAGTGCTAGATCCCTGACTAGCGGGGGGACTACGCAGTATTTT.

This clonotype was recorded many times. This chain links TRBV6-2 or TRBV6-3 with TRBJ2-2; D is possibly TRBD1 or TRBD2 (6 bases each). Trimming removed 5 bases at V and 7 bases at J, with 14 bases between. The V gene's germline CDR1 is MNHEY and CDR2 SVGEGT. This CDR3 has 14 amino acids. The CDR3 region has the DNA TGTGCCAGCAGTCACGGAGGGGGGAACGGGGAGCTGTTTTTT. This encodes CASSHGGGNGELFF.

V usage is TRBV28 and J usage is TRBJ1-1; unclear D gene. Germline V gene lookup returns CDR1 MDHEN and CDR2 SYDVKM. The CDR3 length is 11 residues. Trimming took off 7 bases at V and 10 bases at J, with 13 bases between the two ends. CDR3 in amino acids: CASKTGVSAFF. The CDR3 DNA sequence: TGTGCCAGCAAAACCGGGGTTTCAGCTTTCTTT.

This clonotype showed up many times. The CDR3 is CASSATGAYSNQPQHF. The DNA for the CDR3 is TGTGCCAGCAGCGCGACAGGGGCGTATAGCAATCAGCCCCAGCATTTT. The chain employs TRBV7-2 and TRBJ1-5; 8 bases agree with TRBD1. Germline V gives CDR1 SGHTA, CDR2 FQGNSA. The CDR3 runs 16 residues. Unmatched junction bases numbered 6, after V lost 5 bases and J lost 0 bases.